This T cell receptor beta chain stems from a study of blood T cell repertoires in COVID-19. Looking at the study overall: The study drew acute and convalescent COVID-19 samples from the United States, Italy and Spain. The analysed material was cDNA or gDNA that came from T cells, B-cell-depleted T cells, or PBMCs.

J was trimmed by 6 bases and V by 2 bases; bases with no gene match: 3. The germline gives CDR1 SEHNR, CDR2 FQNEAQ (reference sequence). The CDR3 covers 14 residues. In the source study's methods: Amplifying reference gene primers gave estimates of nucleated cell counts. Libraries were prepared by immunoSEQ multiplex PCR; TCRdb keeps only in-frame clonotypes and omits some of them. V and J calls and clone size are copied from that table; D and trimming were computed from the DNA. The profile shows 100,000 to 120,000 clones, roughly 85% of them singletons. The chain has TRBV7-9 and TRBJ2-4; 8 nucleotides match TRBD1. This sequence originates from a human donor in a cohort sampled during active COVID-19. The sequencing input was peripheral blood. The CDR3 loop reads CASSLSGQGNIQYF. CDR3 DNA sequence: TGTGCCAGCAGCTTATCCGGACAGGGAAACATTCAGTACTTC.